This TCR beta chain comes out of a study of cytotoxic CD8 clonotypes in ibrutinib-treated CLL. Per germline, CDR1 KGHSH and CDR2 LQKENI. Trimming stripped 4 bases from V and 8 bases from J, with 7 bases between. This CDR3 contains 11 residues. Sequencing used immunoSEQ multiplex PCR; TCRdb keeps in-frame clones, though not all of them. The profile shows approximately 190,000 clones, 65% to 80% of them singletons. Sequenced here: PBMCs, sampled after 12 months of ibrutinib treatment. This TCR was recovered from a human donor with chronic lymphocytic leukemia. V gene TRBV18 combines with J gene TRBJ2-3, with D hard to call. The CDR3 region is CASSRESTQYF. The CDR3 nucleotides are TGTGCCAGCTCACGAGAATCTACGCAGTATTTT.